This T cell receptor beta chain was recorded in a study of CD8 T cells in ankylosing spondylitis (dated by TCRdb to between 2016 and 2019). Study-wide context: The study profiled T cell receptor beta repertoires in healthy donors and ankylosing spondylitis patients to find disease-linked TCR variants. The whole study cohort included 108 healthy donors and around 24 ankylosing spondylitis patients. Peripheral blood was sampled, and synovial fluid was additionally collected from ankylosing spondylitis patients. Overall study results and their limits: The disease-linked clones showed a CD8+ phenotype and occurred at relatively low frequencies in peripheral blood. The disease-linked clones were reported as significantly enriched in matched synovial fluid samples from ankylosing spondylitis patients. Some motif variants were previously reported in synovial fluid and blood of reactive arthritis patients, suggesting common disease-initiation mechanisms. Blood from ankylosing spondylitis patients appeared to be characterized by a TCR beta motif composed of eight highly homologous amino acid variants.

The sequencing machine was an Illumina HiSeq 2500. Quantitative 5'-RACE with molecular barcodes was used to prepare TCR beta libraries. In the original analysis: Disease-linked TCR variants were identified with a new computational method built on a probabilistic model of VDJ rearrangement. TCRdb reanalyzed the raw reads on its own, using fastp at Q25 for trimming and MiXCR for clone calling, and kept in-frame beta chains. For every CDR3 protein sequence, its rows merge into one entry that carries the most common genes and DNA. The authors' filters were not applied to this entry. In this sample the table shows around 180,000 distinct CDR3 sequences, about an eighth of which occur a single time. Together, the top ten hold 9.5% to 11% of the sample. This clonotype was observed a handful of times. Its antigen target is currently unknown. There are no base qualities to consult, and no much larger clone falls within one base.

There are 13 amino acids in the CDR3, from cysteine to phenylalanine inclusive. The kept DNA is CDR3 alone, 39 bases in frame from the first base. The V and J ends are trimmed by 2 bases and 6 bases, leaving 7 bases between them. Sequencing was performed on blood, either unsorted or a sorted T cell fraction (not recorded which). The chain joins TRBV12-3 or TRBV12-4 to TRBJ2-2, and the D gene may be TRBD1, 5 bases matching. The sequence came from a female donor with ankylosing spondylitis or in good health (not recorded which). The CDR3 protein: CASSLRGPGELFF. The DNA sequence is as follows: TGTGCCAGCAGTTTAAGGGGCCCCGGGGAGCTGTTTTTT.